This TCR beta chain was identified in a study of blood T cell repertoires in COVID-19. Germline CDR1 and CDR2: SQVTM and ANQGSEA. The CDR3 contains 12 residues. V lost 7 bases and J lost 4, with 13 bases in between. The authors' processing: Reference gene primer amplification yielded estimated nucleated cell counts. Profiling relied on immunoSEQ multiplex PCR, and the TCRdb table lists in-frame clones only, not all of them. The DNA was the basis for D and trimming; V, J and clone size are from that table. The sample has 100,000 to 150,000 clones; more than 75% are singletons. What was sequenced was peripheral blood. This receptor was taken from a human donor in a cohort sampled during active COVID-19. The chain couples TRBV29-1 to TRBJ2-5, with a weak D call TRBD1 (5 bases). The chain's CDR3 is CSGGRGGETQYF. CDR3 DNA: TGCAGCGGCGGAAGGGGCGGAGAGACCCAGTACTTC.